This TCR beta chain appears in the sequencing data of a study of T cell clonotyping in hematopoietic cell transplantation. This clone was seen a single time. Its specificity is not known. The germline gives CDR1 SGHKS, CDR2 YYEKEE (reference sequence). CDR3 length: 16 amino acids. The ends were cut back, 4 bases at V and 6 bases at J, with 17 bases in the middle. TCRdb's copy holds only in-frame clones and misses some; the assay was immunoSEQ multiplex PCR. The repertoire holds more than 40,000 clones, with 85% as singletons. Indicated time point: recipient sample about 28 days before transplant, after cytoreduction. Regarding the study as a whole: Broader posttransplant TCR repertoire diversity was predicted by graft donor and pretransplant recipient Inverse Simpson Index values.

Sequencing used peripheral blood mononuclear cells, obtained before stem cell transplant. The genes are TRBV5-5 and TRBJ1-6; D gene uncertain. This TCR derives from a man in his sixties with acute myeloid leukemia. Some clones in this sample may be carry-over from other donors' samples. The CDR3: CASSGTPGAPNSPLHF. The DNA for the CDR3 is TGTGCCAGCAGCGGAACCCCAGGTGCACCTAATTCACCCCTCCACTTT.